The 26 T cell receptor beta chains in this list originate from one sample, sequenced in a study of CD8 T cells in Susac syndrome (dated by TCRdb to between 2018 and 2021). The library was prepared using the immunoSEQ multiplex PCR assay. RNA was extracted with the RNeasy kit and 0.5 to 1 ug was reverse transcribed using random hexamers. TCRdb cleaned the public reads at Q25 with fastp, built clones with MiXCR and kept in-frame beta chains. Entries are consolidated by CDR3 protein sequence, retaining the most common genes and DNA. Across this sample there are under 55,000 distinct CDR3 sequences, with around 93% seen only once. 0.4% to 0.55% of the sample is held by the ten biggest clonotypes. Sample: CD8+ T cells from PBMCs. These receptor sequences come from a human donor with multiple sclerosis.

This clonotype has a single count. The CDR3 reads CASSQVLRGETQYF. CDR3 sequence (DNA): TGCGCCAGCAGCCAAGTCCTAAGGGGAGAGACCCAGTACTTC. The V call is TRBV4-3, the J call TRBJ2-5, with D perhaps matching TRBD1 (5 bases). CDR1 is LGHNA, CDR2 YSLEER, per germline. The CDR3 is 14 residues long. V was shortened by 1 base and J by 4 bases, with 10 bases between the two germline ends.

The chain is built from TRBV4-1 and TRBJ2-2; 10 bases are a match to TRBD1. The CDR3 loop spans 13 amino acids. Looked up from germline, CDR1 is MGHRA and CDR2 is YSYEKL. The trim removed 6 bases at V and 6 bases at J, leaving 1 base unmatched. The CDR3 sequence: CASSGQGAGELFF. CDR3 bases: TGCGCCAGCAGTGGACAGGGGGCCGGGGAGCTGTTTTTT.

This chain joins TRBV6-2 or TRBV6-3 and TRBJ1-5; D is possibly TRBD1 (5 bases). The CDR3 runs 15 residues. CDR1 MNHEY and CDR2 SVGEGT come from the germline V gene. Between the trimmed V and J ends, which lost 0 bases and 3 bases, there was a span of 9 bases. In nucleotides, the CDR3 is TGTGCCAGCAGTTACTCCCAGGGATACAATCAGCCCCAGCATTTT. As protein: CASSYSQGYNQPQHF.

This chain links TRBV5-4 with TRBJ1-1; D perhaps matches TRBD1 (5 bases). V dropped 4 bases and J dropped 6 bases, with 13 bases sitting between them. Germline V lookup: CDR1 SGHNT, CDR2 YYREEE (reference sequence). The length of the CDR3 is 13 residues. The CDR3: CASSATGGAEAFF. The CDR3 region has the DNA TGTGCCAGCAGCGCGACTGGGGGAGCTGAAGCTTTCTTT.

The count of this clonotype is one. V is TRBV29-1 and J is TRBJ1-3; D not certain. CDR1 SQVTM and CDR2 ANQGSEA come from the germline V gene. V shed 7 bases and J shed 1 base, with 5 bases lying between them. There are 11 residues in the CDR3. CDR3 region: CSAQSGNTIYF. The CDR3 nucleotides are TGCAGCGCCCAATCTGGAAACACCATATATTTT.

The chain employs TRBV7-9 and TRBJ2-7; tentative D call: TRBD1 (5 bases). V shed 1 base and J shed 3 bases, with 10 bases lying between them. Per germline, CDR1 SEHNR and CDR2 FQNEAQ (reference sequence). There are 14 residues in the CDR3. In nucleotides, the CDR3 is TGTGCCAGCAGCTTAGATTGGGGCAGCTACGAGCAGTACTTC. Its translation is CASSLDWGSYEQYF.

The V call is TRBV28, the J call TRBJ2-1; the D gene is possibly TRBD2 (5 bases). CDR3 length equals 14 residues. The V gene's germline CDR1 is MDHEN and CDR2 SYDVKM. Trimming shortened V by 10 bases and J by 1 base, and 14 bases separated the two germline ends. CDR3 residues: CAILLSGSYNEQFF. As DNA, the CDR3 is TGTGCCATCCTCTTATCGGGATCCTACAATGAGCAGTTCTTC.

The V call is TRBV9, the J call TRBJ2-1, with D maybe TRBD2 (5 bases). With 3 bases removed from V and 7 bases from J, the gap between germline ends came to 20 bases. The CDR3 runs to 16 residues. The germline CDR1 and CDR2 sequences are SGDLS and YYNGEE. The DNA of the CDR3 is TGTGCCAGCAGCGGACACGGGATAATCGTGGAGAATGAGCAGTTCTTC. It codes for CASSGHGIIVENEQFF.

Details on this clonotype: At one boundary the junction diverges from the germline segment, which might be a read error. V gene TRBV5-1 combines with J gene TRBJ1-2; D remains ambiguous. Germline CDR1 is SGHRS and CDR2 is YFSETQ. This CDR3 contains 14 residues. The DNA for the CDR3 is TGCGCCAGCCGCTTCCCCACAGAGGTGGATGGCTACACCTTC. Translating gives CASRFPTEVDGYTF.

The chain joins TRBV9 to TRBJ2-7; D possibly corresponds to TRBD1 (5 bases). Trimming removed 6 bases from V and 9 bases from J, with 19 bases in between. Germline V gene sequence: CDR1 SGDLS, CDR2 YYNGEE. The CDR3 covers 13 residues. CDR3 amino acids: CASTPRASEVQYF. CDR3 bases: TGTGCCAGCACCCCCAGGGCCTCGGAAGTGCAGTACTTC.

V is TRBV6-1 and J is TRBJ2-6; D is uncertain. The CDR3 contains 15 residues. Germline V gene data show CDR1 as MNHNS and CDR2 as SASEGT. Trimming stripped 3 bases from V and 4 bases from J, with 10 bases between. The CDR3 DNA sequence: TGTGCCAGCAGTGAGGAACCCGCCGGGGCCAACGTCCTGACTTTC. Translating gives CASSEEPAGANVLTF.

The V and J genes are TRBV20-1 and TRBJ1-2; no firm D call. CDR3 size: 15 residues. CDR1 is DFQATT and CDR2 is SNEGSKA in the germline V gene (reference sequence). V lost 0 bases and J lost 4, with 15 bases in between. The CDR3: CSARDPINPPYGYTF. The DNA of the CDR3 is TGCAGTGCTAGAGACCCTATCAACCCCCCCTATGGCTACACCTTC.

The chain joins TRBV7-9 to TRBJ2-5, with D perhaps matching TRBD1 or TRBD2 (5 bases each). Deletions cut 7 bases from V and 2 bases from J, with 17 bases between. There are 15 residues in the CDR3. Germline V lookup: CDR1 SEHNR, CDR2 FQNEAQ (reference sequence). CDR3 bases: TGTGCCAGCAACCTACGGGGCGGGCAGCAAGAGACCCAGTACTTC. Its translation is CASNLRGGQQETQYF.

The V gene is TRBV13, the J gene TRBJ1-4, with 8 bases aligning to TRBD1. Germline values: CDR1 PRHDT, CDR2 FYEKMQ (reference sequence). The junction had 6 bases not matched to a gene; V was cut back by 2 bases and J by 4 bases. CDR3 length: 16 amino acids. CDR3 protein: CASSLRRTGRNEKLFF. CDR3 DNA: TGTGCCAGCAGCTTACGGCGGACAGGGCGTAATGAAAAACTGTTTTTT.

The rearrangement links TRBV30 to TRBJ2-7; 7 positions agree with TRBD1. J was trimmed by 5 bases and V by 5 bases; bases with no gene match: 9. In germline, CDR1 is GTSNPN, CDR2 SVGIG (reference sequence). The CDR3 totals 13 residues. As DNA, the CDR3 is TGTGCCTGGGATTATGAGGGGGCCCACGAGCAGTACTTC. Translation: CAWDYEGAHEQYF.

The rearrangement uses TRBV12-3 or TRBV12-4 and TRBJ2-2; D unclear. The length of the CDR3 is 11 residues. V dropped 7 bases and J dropped 3 bases, with 3 bases sitting between them. The CDR3 spells CASKDTGELFF. In nucleotides, the CDR3 is TGTGCCAGCAAGGACACCGGGGAGCTGTTTTTT.

This clonotype was recorded once. The rearrangement uses TRBV6-4 and TRBJ2-1; perhaps TRBD2 as D (5 bases). Trimming took 5 bases from V and 0 from J, leaving 11 bases between them. From germline, CDR1 is MRHNA and CDR2 SNTAGT. This CDR3 comprises 15 residues. CDR3 in DNA: TGTGCCAGCAGTCTTGACGGGGACTCCTACAATGAGCAGTTCTTC. It yields the protein CASSLDGDSYNEQFF.

This chain links TRBV7-9 with TRBJ2-7; perhaps TRBD1 as D (6 bases). The germline V and J ends were trimmed by 2 bases and 5 bases, with 13 bases remaining between them. Germline lookup yields CDR1 SEHNR and CDR2 FQNEAQ (reference sequence). CDR3 length: 14 residues. This CDR3 is CASSLIGGLNEQYF. The DNA of the CDR3 is TGTGCCAGCAGCTTAATAGGGGGTCTGAACGAGCAGTACTTC.

V usage is TRBV5-4 and J usage is TRBJ2-7; D uncertain. Germline V CDR1 and CDR2: SGHNT, YYREEE (reference sequence). The CDR3 covers 13 residues. Deletions cut 4 bases from V and 3 bases from J, with 11 bases between. CDR3: CASSAPEFYEQYF. The CDR3 nucleotides are TGTGCCAGCAGCGCACCCGAGTTCTACGAGCAGTACTTC.

This chain connects TRBV4-3 to TRBJ2-1; D unresolved. Trimming took 0 bases from V and 0 from J, leaving 9 bases between them. The germline gives CDR1 LGHNA, CDR2 YSLEER. The CDR3 loop spans 16 amino acids. CDR3 nucleotide sequence: TGCGCCAGCAGCCAAGATTGGGCGGACTCCTACAATGAGCAGTTCTTC. The encoded protein is CASSQDWADSYNEQFF.

This clonotype came up once. The chain links TRBV7-9 to TRBJ1-1, with D possibly TRBD1 on 6 matching bases. The length of the CDR3 is 14 residues. V lost 5 bases and J lost 3, with 13 bases in between. Germline V gene data show CDR1 as SEHNR and CDR2 as FQNEAQ (reference sequence). Written as DNA, the CDR3 is TGTGCCAGCAGCCCGGGACACAAATACACTGAAGCTTTCTTT. It encodes CASSPGHKYTEAFF.

The V gene is TRBV4-1, the J gene TRBJ2-7, with D possibly matching TRBD1 (6 bases). Per germline, CDR1 MGHRA and CDR2 YSYEKL. This CDR3 has 14 amino acids. Trimming cost V 4 bases and J 2 bases, with 12 bases left between them. The CDR3 DNA is TGCGCCAGCAGCCCTAGGACAGCCCCCTACGAGCAGTACTTC. This codes for CASSPRTAPYEQYF.

This rearrangement joins TRBV10-3 to TRBJ1-1; 7 bases fit TRBD1. J gave up 4 bases and V 10 bases, and 6 bases lay outside the gene matches. Germline assignment: CDR1 ENHRY and CDR2 SYGVKD. CDR3 length: 12 amino acids. The CDR3 nucleotides are TGTGCCACCCAGGGGGGGTCCACTGAAGCTTTCTTT. This encodes CATQGGSTEAFF.

The rearrangement joins TRBV4-1 to TRBJ2-1; D not resolved. The length of the CDR3 is 15 residues. CDR1 MGHRA and CDR2 YSYEKL come from the germline V gene. V was cut by 1 base and J by 5 bases, with 12 bases left in between. CDR3 loop: CASSQGANGDNEQFF. In DNA form, the CDR3 reads TGCGCCAGCAGCCAAGGAGCAAATGGCGACAATGAGCAGTTCTTC.

The chain joins TRBV29-1 to TRBJ2-7, with D perhaps given as TRBD1 or TRBD2 (6 bases each). The germline CDR1 and CDR2 sequences are SQVTM and ANQGSEA. This CDR3 contains 14 residues. V lost 6 bases to trimming and J lost 1 base, with 16 bases between them. The CDR3 region is CSVAGGGPSYEQYF. Here the CDR3 DNA reads TGCAGCGTGGCTGGAGGGGGGCCTTCCTACGAGCAGTACTTC.

This clonotype showed up just a few times. The V and J genes are TRBV25-1 and TRBJ1-6; 7 nucleotides agree with TRBD1. Germline V gene lookup returns CDR1 MGHDK and CDR2 SYGVNS. The CDR3 is 13 residues long. J gave up 13 bases and V 8 bases, and 11 bases lay outside the gene matches. The CDR3 DNA follows: TGTGCCAGCCCCCGACAGGGAAGATCCCCCCTCCACTTT. It translates to CASPRQGRSPLHF.